The sequence of this T cell receptor beta chain was determined in a study of long-term antiretroviral therapy in people with HIV. Overall study findings and caveats: All blood samples came from the years 2004 to 2017, possibly under older ART regimens. Dominance of pre-ART expanded clones persisted, fluctuating and often declining after ART.

Held in samples before DNA extraction were roughly 0.85-11 million cryopreserved PBMC. Germline assignment: CDR1 SEHNR and CDR2 FQNEAQ (reference sequence). The CDR3 totals 14 residues. The V gene lost 1 base and the J gene lost 2 bases, with 6 bases spanning the gap. Researchers report immunoSEQ v3.0 was run at survey level. Roughly 35,000-50,000 T-cell genomes per sample were the sequencing target. The data were produced by immunoSEQ multiplex PCR, yet TCRdb's version contains in-frame clones alone and is incomplete. The sample holds some 28,000 clones; about 93% are singletons and the top ten take roughly 4.3%. As regards this clone: The antigen is unknown.

V and J are TRBV7-9 and TRBJ1-5, with D unresolved. The TCR originated in a woman aged 40 to 55 with HIV. The material was unsorted PBMCs, obtained more than 5 years after starting antiretroviral therapy. DNA for the CDR3: TGTGCCAGCAGCTTAGAGGTGGGCAATCAGCCCCAGCATTTT. Translating it yields CASSLEVGNQPQHF.